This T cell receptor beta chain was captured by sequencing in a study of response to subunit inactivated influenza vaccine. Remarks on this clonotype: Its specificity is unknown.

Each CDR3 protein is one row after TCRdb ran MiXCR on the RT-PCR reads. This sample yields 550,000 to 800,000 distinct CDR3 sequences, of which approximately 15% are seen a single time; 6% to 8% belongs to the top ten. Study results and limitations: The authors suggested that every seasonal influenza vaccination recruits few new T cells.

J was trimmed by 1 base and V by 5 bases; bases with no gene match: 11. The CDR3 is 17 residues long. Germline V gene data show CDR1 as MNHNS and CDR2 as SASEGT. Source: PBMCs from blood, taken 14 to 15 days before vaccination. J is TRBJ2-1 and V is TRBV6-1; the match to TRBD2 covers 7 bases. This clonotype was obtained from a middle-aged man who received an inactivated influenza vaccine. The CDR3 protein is CASSPFSSGRSYNEQFF. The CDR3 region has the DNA TGTGCCAGCAGTCCCTTCTCTAGCGGTAGATCCTACAATGAGCAGTTCTTC.